This T cell receptor (beta chain) was sequenced for a study of T cell responses to AZD1222 COVID-19 vaccine. General study results and limits: The study identified only a handful of AZD1222 recipients as seropositive at baseline.

On this clone itself: Its matching antigen is unknown.

Using immunoSEQ multiplex PCR, the repertoire was profiled, and TCRdb retains in-frame clones only, with some absent. The table has about 35,000 clones, approximately 84% seen once. CDR3 size: 14 residues. Unmatched junction bases numbered 6, after V lost 4 bases and J lost 5 bases. Germline lookup yields CDR1 SGHNT and CDR2 YENEEA. This specimen consisted of peripheral blood, obtained 28 days after the second AZD1222 dose. The receptor's source is an adult who received the AZD1222 COVID-19 vaccine. V usage is TRBV11-3 and J usage is TRBJ2-7; TRBD1 matches 9 bases. CDR3 coding DNA: TGTGCCAGCAGCTCCGGGACAGGGAGAAACGAGCAGTACTTC. Translated: CASSSGTGRNEQYF.